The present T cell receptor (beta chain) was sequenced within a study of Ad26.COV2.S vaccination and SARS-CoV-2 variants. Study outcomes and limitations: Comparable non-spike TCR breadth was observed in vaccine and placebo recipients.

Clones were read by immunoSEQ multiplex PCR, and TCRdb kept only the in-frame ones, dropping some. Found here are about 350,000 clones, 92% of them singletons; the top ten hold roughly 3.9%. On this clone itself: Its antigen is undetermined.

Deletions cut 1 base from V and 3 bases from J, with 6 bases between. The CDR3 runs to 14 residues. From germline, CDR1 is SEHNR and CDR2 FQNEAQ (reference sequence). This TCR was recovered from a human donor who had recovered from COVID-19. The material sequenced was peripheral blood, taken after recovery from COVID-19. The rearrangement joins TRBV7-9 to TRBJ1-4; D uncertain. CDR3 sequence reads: CASSLVASNEKLFF. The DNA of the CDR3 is TGTGCCAGCAGCTTAGTAGCTTCTAATGAAAAACTGTTTTTT.